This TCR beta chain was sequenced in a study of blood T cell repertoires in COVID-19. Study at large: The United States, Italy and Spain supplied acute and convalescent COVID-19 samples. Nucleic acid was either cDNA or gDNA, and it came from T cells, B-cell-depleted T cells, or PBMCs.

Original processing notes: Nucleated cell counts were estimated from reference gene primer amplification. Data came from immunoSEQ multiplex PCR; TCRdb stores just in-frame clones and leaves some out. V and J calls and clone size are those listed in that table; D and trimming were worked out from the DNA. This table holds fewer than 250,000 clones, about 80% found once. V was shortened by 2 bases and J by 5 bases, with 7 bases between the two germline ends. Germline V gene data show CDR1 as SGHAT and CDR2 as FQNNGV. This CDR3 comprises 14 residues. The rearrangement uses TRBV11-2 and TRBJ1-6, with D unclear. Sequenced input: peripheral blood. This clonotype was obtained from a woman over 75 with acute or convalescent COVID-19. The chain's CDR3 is CASSLSGDNSPLHF. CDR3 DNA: TGTGCCAGCAGCTTATCGGGAGATAATTCACCCCTCCACTTT.